This is a list of T cell receptor beta chains from one sample in a study of vaccination effects on CD4 cells after COVID-19. The repertoire was sequenced with immunoSEQ multiplex PCR; TCRdb's copy has only in-frame clones and lacks some. Among 70,000 or so clones, roughly 73% were seen once, and the ten largest hold approximately 2.4%. Their antigen targets remain unknown. Material: CD4+ T cells from PBMCs cultured without peptide, obtained after COVID-19 vaccination. The receptors were sampled from a human donor who received a COVID-19 vaccine. Each CDR3 is given with its conserved first and last residue. D genes are given only for firm matches. A row's size may be missing; if present it is once, few, many or a size class.

cdr3_nt,cdr3_aa,j_call,d_call,clone_size,v_call
TGTGCCAGTAGTGCGGACCTCAGGCGATTACAGTTCTTC,CASSADLRRLQFF,TRBJ2-1,NA,NA,TRBV19
TGCGCCAGCAGCTTTCTCGCTAGCGGGGAAGAGACCCAGTACTTC,CASSFLASGEETQYF,TRBJ2-5,TRBD2,NA,TRBV5-1
TGTGCCACCAGCAGAGAAAGGGATTTACCCCTCCACTTT,CATSRERDLPLHF,TRBJ1-6,NA,NA,TRBV15
TGTGCCAGCTCACCACCGGGACGGGCTGAAGCTTTCTTT,CASSPPGRAEAFF,TRBJ1-1,NA,once,TRBV18
TGTGCCAGCAGTCAAGACTCGGCCAGCACAGATACGCAGTATTTT,CASSQDSASTDTQYF,TRBJ2-3,NA,NA,TRBV2
TGCAGCGCCCAGAGGCAGGGTGGGTATGGCTACACCTTC,CSAQRQGGYGYTF,TRBJ1-2,NA,few,TRBV29-1
TGCAGCGTTGAAAAGGACACTGAAGCTTTCTTT,CSVEKDTEAFF,TRBJ1-1,NA,NA,TRBV29-1
TGTGCCAGCAGCGTAGGTCTGAGCTCCTACAATGAGCAGTTCTTC,CASSVGLSSYNEQFF,TRBJ2-1,NA,few,TRBV9
TGCAGTGTTTCCGAAGGGTCAATAGCTTTCTTT,CSVSEGSIAFF,TRBJ1-1,NA,few,TRBV20-1
TGTGCCTGGAAACGGCTAGCGGCGGATACGCAGTATTTT,CAWKRLAADTQYF,TRBJ2-3,TRBD2,NA,TRBV30
TGTGCCAGCAGCTTGGGCGGGGTCAAAAATACGCAGTATTTT,CASSLGGVKNTQYF,TRBJ2-3,NA,few,TRBV5-4
TGTGCCAGCAGCCCCCAAGAAGCGTCTGAGCAGTTCTTC,CASSPQEASEQFF,TRBJ2-1,NA,NA,TRBV7-2
TGTGCCAGCAGCTTATCAGGGTCGGAAGCTTTCTTT,CASSLSGSEAFF,TRBJ1-1,NA,NA,TRBV7-6
TGTGCAAGTCGCTTAGCGGGGCAGGGTGTTCAGCCCCAGCATTTT,CASRLAGQGVQPQHF,TRBJ1-5,NA,few,TRBV12-2
TGTGCCAGCATATACGAGGGATTTACCGGGGAGCTGTTTTTT,CASIYEGFTGELFF,TRBJ2-2,NA,NA,TRBV6-5
TGTGCCAGCTCAGGAACAGGGGAGTTCATCTCCACAGATACGCAGTATTTT,CASSGTGEFISTDTQYF,TRBJ2-3,TRBD1,once,TRBV18
TGTGCCAGCAGCTCACAGGACATCAGGAGGGCTTTCTTT,CASSSQDIRRAFF,TRBJ1-1,NA,NA,TRBV12-3/TRBV12-4
TGCGCCAGCAGCTTGGCCGGGTATGGAAACACCATATATTTT,CASSLAGYGNTIYF,TRBJ1-3,NA,NA,TRBV5-1
TGTGCCAGTAGTATTTATCCAGGGGGAGGTACCGGGGAGCTGTTTTTT,CASSIYPGGGTGELFF,TRBJ2-2,NA,NA,TRBV19
TGTGCCAGCAGTGCGACTAGCGGGGGGGTAGAGACCCAGTACTTC,CASSATSGGVETQYF,TRBJ2-5,TRBD2,once,TRBV9
TGTGCCAGCAGGTCAAGGAATTCACCCCTCCACTTT,CASRSRNSPLHF,TRBJ1-6,NA,NA,TRBV6-5
TGTGCCAGCAGCGGTGGACTAGCGGGGGGCCAAGAGACCCAGTACTTC,CASSGGLAGGQETQYF,TRBJ2-5,TRBD2,NA,TRBV9
TGCGCCAGCAGCTCCGGAAGGCAGAGGACAGATACGCAGTATTTT,CASSSGRQRTDTQYF,TRBJ2-3,NA,NA,TRBV5-1
TGTGCCACCATCTATAGGGGGGCCCAAGAGACCCAGTACTTC,CATIYRGAQETQYF,TRBJ2-5,NA,once,TRBV5-8
TGTGCCACCAGTGATTTAACAGGGGGCCGTGGCTACACCTTC,CATSDLTGGRGYTF,TRBJ1-2,TRBD1,NA,TRBV24-1
TGTGCCAGTGGGGGGGGAACTAGCACAGATACGCAGTATTTT,CASGGGTSTDTQYF,TRBJ2-3,TRBD2,NA,TRBV2
TGCGCCAGCAGCTTGGGGCTTCACACCGAATATGGCTACACCTTC,CASSLGLHTEYGYTF,TRBJ1-2,NA,few,TRBV5-1
TGTGCCTATCAAACCGGGACAGGGATAGGAAAACTGTTTTTT,CAYQTGTGIGKLFF,TRBJ1-4,TRBD1,NA,TRBV30
TGTGCCAGCAGTGAATTGTTGGGGAACCAAGAGACCCAGTACTTC,CASSELLGNQETQYF,TRBJ2-5,NA,NA,TRBV2
TGCAGCGTACCGGGTAGGACATACACGAACACCGGGGAGCTGTTTTTT,CSVPGRTYTNTGELFF,TRBJ2-2,NA,NA,TRBV29-1
TGTGCCAGCAGTAGAGGTCTTGGAAACACCATATATTTT,CASSRGLGNTIYF,TRBJ1-3,NA,NA,TRBV7-2
TGCGCCAGCAGCTTGGTACCTCCTCTCGCCAAAAACATTCAGTACTTC,CASSLVPPLAKNIQYF,TRBJ2-4,NA,NA,TRBV5-1
TGTGCCAGCAGAAACGGTCCCTCAAATGAAAAACTGTTTTTT,CASRNGPSNEKLFF,TRBJ1-4,NA,NA,TRBV2
TGCGCCAGCGAGGGGACAGGGGATACGGAGACCCAGTACTTC,CASEGTGDTETQYF,TRBJ2-5,TRBD1,NA,TRBV5-1